This passage covers 21 T cell receptor beta chains from one sample sequenced in a study of OX40 agonist ivuxolimab in advanced cancers. Generated by immunoSEQ multiplex PCR, the TCRdb table keeps only in-frame clones and is missing some. The table records 80,000 to 100,000 clones, roughly 88% of them present only once. The specimen comprised CD4+ or CD8+ T cells sorted from blood, sampled in a trial of the OX40 agonist ivuxolimab. Receptors were obtained from an adult with an advanced solid tumor such as melanoma, head and neck, liver or kidney cancer.

This clone appeared once. The J gene is TRBJ2-1, the V gene TRBV15; tentatively, D is TRBD1 (6 bases). Germline V gene data show CDR1 as LNHNV and CDR2 as YYDKDF (reference sequence). V was cut by 0 bases and J by 9 bases, with 12 bases left in between. This CDR3 region has 14 residues. DNA for the CDR3: TGTGCCACCAGCAGAGATCAGGGACAAGGTGAGCAGTTCTTC. It is translated as CATSRDQGQGEQFF.

On this clone: This CDR3 is also generated by other DNA sequences in the sample. The rearrangement joins TRBV28 to TRBJ2-7; 8 positions match TRBD2. CDR3 length equals 14 residues. Unmatched junction bases numbered 4, after V lost 5 bases and J lost 1 base. Germline assignment: CDR1 MDHEN and CDR2 SYDVKM. For the CDR3, the DNA is TGTGCCAGCAGTCCCGGGACTAGTTCCTACGAGCAGTACTTC. This encodes CASSPGTSSYEQYF.

The chain recombines TRBV11-2 with TRBJ1-1, with TRBD1 as a possible D gene (6 bases). Germline assignment: CDR1 SGHAT and CDR2 FQNNGV. V lost 2 bases and J lost 5, with 9 bases in between. CDR3 length: 13 residues. CDR3 protein: CASSLPGETEAFF. For the CDR3, the DNA is TGTGCCAGCAGCTTACCAGGGGAGACTGAAGCTTTCTTT.

This clone occurred a few times. The chain links TRBV2 to TRBJ1-5; weak D call: TRBD1 (6 bases). The CDR3 loop spans 15 amino acids. Deletions cut 6 bases from V and 0 bases from J, with 12 bases between. The germline CDR1 and CDR2 sequences are SNHLY and FYNNEI. In DNA form, the CDR3 reads TGTGCCAGCAGAGCCGGGGACAATAGCAATCAGCCCCAGCATTTT. Translating gives CASRAGDNSNQPQHF.

The genes are TRBV28 and TRBJ2-7; TRBD1 might be the D (6 bases). Germline assignment: CDR1 MDHEN and CDR2 SYDVKM. Between the trimmed V and J ends, which lost 4 bases and 1 base, there was a span of 11 bases. This CDR3 spans 14 amino acids. CDR3 sequence reads: CASSSYTGSYEQYF. The CDR3 nucleotides are TGTGCCAGCAGTTCATACACAGGGTCCTACGAGCAGTACTTC.

The chain carries TRBV19 and TRBJ1-5; weak D call: TRBD1 (5 bases). CDR1 LNHDA and CDR2 SQIVND come from the germline V gene (reference sequence). The V gene lost 7 bases and the J gene lost 3 bases, with 16 bases spanning the gap. CDR3 size: 15 residues. For the CDR3, the DNA is TGTGCCAGTACCGTCGATGGACACAACAATCAGCCCCAGCATTTT. Protein: CASTVDGHNNQPQHF.

Worth noting for this clone: At one end, the junction sequence differs from germline, possibly due to a read error. The rearrangement links TRBV6-1 to TRBJ2-7, with 10 bases lining up with TRBD1. CDR1 and CDR2 (germline): MNHNS, SASEGT. This CDR3 is built from 14 residues. The DNA of the CDR3 is TGTGCCAGCAGCCCGGGACAGGGGTCCTTCGAGCAGTACTTC. Its protein product is CASSPGQGSFEQYF.

The chain is built from TRBV28 and TRBJ1-1, with 11 positions matching TRBD1. Losses at the gene ends were 5 bases for V and 1 base for J; bases not matched to a gene: 6. Germline V gives CDR1 MDHEN, CDR2 SYDVKM. The CDR3 runs to 16 residues. The DNA for the CDR3 is TGTGCCAGCAGTAGAGGACAGGGGGCCTGGAACACTGAAGCTTTCTTT. Its translation: CASSRGQGAWNTEAFF.

The chain joins TRBV7-2 to TRBJ2-1; TRBD1 matches 11 bases. Per the germline V gene, CDR1 is SGHTA and CDR2 is FQGNSA. The CDR3 covers 15 residues. V gave up 5 bases and J gave up 6 bases; unmatched junction bases: 6. The CDR3 region is CASSGQGAVGNEQFF. As DNA, the CDR3 is TGTGCCAGCAGCGGACAGGGGGCAGTGGGCAATGAGCAGTTCTTC.

The rearrangement joins TRBV6-1 to TRBJ2-3; D may be TRBD1 or TRBD2 (6 bases each). CDR1 is MNHNS, CDR2 SASEGT, per germline. The CDR3 extends over 16 amino acids. V was pared by 1 base and J by 5 bases, with 16 bases between. For the CDR3, the DNA is TGTGCCAGCAGTGAAGGGAGGGACCCCAGGGGAGATACGCAGTATTTT. This gives the protein CASSEGRDPRGDTQYF.

The count of this clone is one. V usage is TRBV7-2 and J usage is TRBJ2-2; a possible D gene is TRBD2 (6 bases). This CDR3 contains 13 residues. Germline V gives CDR1 SGHTA, CDR2 FQGNSA. V was cut by 2 bases and J by 8 bases, with 9 bases left in between. The CDR3 reads CASSLRRGGELFF. The CDR3, as DNA: TGTGCCAGCAGCTTACGGCGGGGTGGGGAGCTGTTTTTT.

This clone was counted only a few times. This chain links TRBV6-4 with TRBJ2-2; TRBD1 aligns across 8 bases. Germline V lookup: CDR1 MRHNA, CDR2 SNTAGT. The V gene end was trimmed by 4 bases and the J gene end by 2 bases; junction bases not matched to a gene: 3. The CDR3 spans 15 residues. DNA of the CDR3: TGTGCCAGCAGTGCAGGGACAGGAAACACCGGGGAGCTGTTTTTT. Its protein product is CASSAGTGNTGELFF.

V and J are TRBV4-1 and TRBJ2-1; unclear D gene. The germline gives CDR1 MGHRA, CDR2 YSYEKL. CDR3 length equals 14 residues. The V end lost 0 bases, the J end lost 9 bases, and 12 bases lay between the germline ends. The CDR3, as DNA: TGCGCCAGCAGCCAAGACCCGACTCGGGTTGAGCAGTTCTTC. Translation gives CASSQDPTRVEQFF.

The chain links TRBV7-9 to TRBJ2-7; the match to TRBD2 covers 9 bases. The ends lost 6 bases at V and 2 bases at J; junction bases unmatched: 5. The CDR3 loop spans 14 amino acids. The germline V gene encodes CDR1 SEHNR and CDR2 FQNEAQ (reference sequence). The CDR3 here is CASSSSGKAYEQYF. The CDR3 DNA is TGTGCCAGCAGTTCTAGCGGGAAAGCCTACGAGCAGTACTTC. Together with reference TRBV7-9 and TRBJ2-7, the CDR3 gives the full variable domain: DTGVSQNPRHKITKRGQNVTFRCDPISEHNRLYWYRQTLGQGPEFLTYFQNEAQLEKSRLLSDRFSAERPKGSFSTLEIQRTEQGDSAMYLCASSSSGKAYEQYFGPGTRLTVT.

V gene TRBV6-6 combines with J gene TRBJ1-3, with D tentatively TRBD1 (6 bases). Trimming stripped 2 bases from V and 0 bases from J, with 11 bases between. The CDR3 runs to 16 residues. Germline-derived CDR1 and CDR2 are MNHNY and SVGAGI (reference sequence). CDR3 DNA: TGTGCCAGCAGTTACGAAGGGGGATCCTCTGGAAACACCATATATTTT. Translating it yields CASSYEGGSSGNTIYF.

The chain employs TRBV30 and TRBJ2-3; D possibly corresponds to TRBD2 (6 bases). V lost 2 bases to trimming and J lost 4 bases, with 13 bases between them. Germline CDR1 is GTSNPN and CDR2 is SVGIG (reference sequence). The CDR3 has 14 residues. This CDR3 is CAWSLLGSADTQYF. The DNA for the CDR3 is TGTGCCTGGAGTCTTCTCGGGAGCGCAGATACGCAGTATTTT.

CDR3 region: CASSLFSGRLTGELFF. CDR3 in DNA: TGTGCCAGCAGCTTATTCAGCGGGAGACTGACCGGGGAGCTGTTTTTT. The chain employs TRBV5-4 and TRBJ2-2, with 8 positions matching TRBD2. With V trimmed by 2 bases and J by 5 bases, 8 bases remained unmatched. CDR1 is SGHNT, CDR2 YYREEE, per germline (reference sequence). The CDR3 spans 16 residues.

This clone has a single count. V usage is TRBV21-1 and J usage is TRBJ2-6. TRBV21-1 is deemed a pseudogene. The length of the CDR3 is 19 residues. Here the CDR3 DNA reads TGTGCCAGCATCCTCAGGGGGGGACAGAGACACTCTGGGGCCAACGTCCTGACTTTC. Protein sequence: CASILRGGQRHSGANVLTF.

The chain recombines TRBV29-1 with TRBJ2-1; either TRBD1 or TRBD2 may supply D (5 bases each). V was trimmed by 2 bases and J by 1 base, leaving 12 bases between them. From germline, CDR1 is SQVTM and CDR2 ANQGSEA. The CDR3 is made up of 15 amino acids. The CDR3 bases are TGCAGCGTTGAACTCTTTGGGGGATCCTACAATGAGCAGTTCTTC. Its translation: CSVELFGGSYNEQFF.

This clone occurred once. The chain recombines TRBV11-2 with TRBJ1-2; no clear D gene. This CDR3 comprises 11 residues. With 5 bases removed from V and 12 bases from J, the gap between germline ends came to 13 bases. Germline V lookup: CDR1 SGHAT, CDR2 FQNNGV. CDR3 DNA sequence: TGTGCCAGCAGCCAAAGCCAGGTGAACACCTTC. It codes for CASSQSQVNTF.

The V call is TRBV7-3, the J call TRBJ2-1; 10 bases agree with TRBD2. Losses at the gene ends were 2 bases for V and 4 bases for J; bases not matched to a gene: 5. The germline V gene encodes CDR1 SGHTA and CDR2 FQGTGA. This CDR3 is 16 amino acids long. For the CDR3, the DNA is TGTGCCAGCAGCTTAGTCGGGACTAGCGTATACAATGAGCAGTTCTTC. Its translation: CASSLVGTSVYNEQFF.